This T cell receptor (beta chain) stems from a study of T cells in Graves' hyperthyroidism and ophthalmopathy. Study context: Upon initial diagnosis and before any treatment, peripheral blood was collected. Regarding the study as a whole: By a 13 V-J model, ophthalmopathy was set apart from stable hyperthyroidism. Expanded thyroid clonotypes (above 0.001) were mostly also found in blood.

The source material, RNA transcripts, was used to amplify TCR beta CDR3 regions. TCR CDR3 regions were first amplified by RT-PCR with HTBI primers. TCRdb ran MiXCR on the multiplex PCR reads and lists one entry per CDR3 protein. The sample includes 350,000 to 400,000 distinct CDR3 sequences, 15% of them seen just once. The table lists this clonotype with a few counts. Its antigen is as yet unknown. A lack of ophthalmopathy progression within 18 months defined stable Graves' hyperthyroidism. This CDR3 is built from 13 residues. CDR1 DFQATT and CDR2 SNEGSKA come from the germline V gene (reference sequence). V gave up 1 base and J gave up 5 bases, with 11 bases separating them.

Sequencing was carried out using blood. The V and J genes are TRBV20-1 and TRBJ2-5; tentatively, D is TRBD1 (5 bases). The sequence was collected from a woman aged 25 to 39 with Graves' hyperthyroidism. The DNA of the CDR3 is TGCAGTGCTAGAGCTCAGGGTTGGGAGACCCAGTACTTC. This encodes CSARAQGWETQYF.